These T cell receptor beta chains were read from a single sample in a study of monozygotic twins with inflammatory bowel disease. With the 5' RACE reads reprocessed, TCRdb shows one record per CDR3 protein and no DNA. The sample table sets out over 110,000 distinct CDR3 sequences. Material: blood. The receptors stem from a human donor with ulcerative colitis or Crohn's disease, or a healthy co-twin of an affected twin (not recorded which). CDR3s include the opening cysteine and the closing phenylalanine or tryptophan.

V gene	J gene	CDR3 protein
TRBV4-1	TRBJ2-2	CASSPPSGQGGTGELFF
TRBV7-9	TRBJ2-7	CASSLILTDEQYF
TRBV18	TRBJ2-1	CASSPPRGIEQFF
TRBV29-1	TRBJ1-6	CSVVEDLNSPLHF
TRBV20-1	TRBJ1-2	CSASHDRGPFYGYTF
TRBV20-1	TRBJ2-5	CSAAPGETQYF
TRBV5-6	TRBJ2-5	CASSLPGTSSKTQYF
TRBV28	TRBJ1-4	CASSQAGEGDDEKLFF
TRBV20-1	TRBJ2-3	CSARDRGGTDTQYF
TRBV14	TRBJ2-7	CASSPTVDPDSYEQYF
TRBV7-2	TRBJ2-3	CASSFSSATDTQYF
TRBV5-1	TRBJ1-2	CASSLAGGDYGYTF
TRBV6-5	TRBJ2-3	CASSYSQTPVSDTQYF
TRBV7-2	TRBJ1-1	CASSLRGRDTEAFF
TRBV6-4	TRBJ1-1	CASIQYPSRLYTEAFF
TRBV4-1	TRBJ1-5	CASSQLASSGTYQPQHF
TRBV21-1	TRBJ2-3	CASSKERTSPYTDTQYF
TRBV20-1	TRBJ2-2	CSAQRPQAGGELFF
TRBV28	TRBJ2-1	CALSGGPYNEQFF
TRBV7-6	TRBJ2-5	CASSLPTQETQYF
TRBV14	TRBJ1-2	CASSQVGTGRSYGYTF
TRBV24-1	TRBJ2-5	CATSATGTGKYF
TRBV18	TRBJ2-7	CASSRQGSGYEQYF
TRBV6-1	TRBJ1-2	CASRRGEGVYGYTF
TRBV20-1	TRBJ2-5	CSARVFGTVQETQYF
TRBV12-3/TRBV12-4	TRBJ2-1	CASSPTAGVWQFF
TRBV20-1	TRBJ2-3	CSAIRGRTDTQYF
TRBV5-5	TRBJ2-4	CASTLTSGELRENIQYF
TRBV27	TRBJ2-2	CASSLMGSTGELFF
TRBV9	TRBJ2-1	CASSAARERYNEQFF
TRBV6-5	TRBJ1-4	CASSYSGATTGKFKLFF
TRBV5-1	TRBJ2-2	CASSPRQGNTGELFF
TRBV29-1	TRBJ1-1	CSVSARREAFF
TRBV12-3/TRBV12-4	TRBJ2-7	CASSFSGYEQYF
TRBV6-2/TRBV6-3	TRBJ2-7	CASSYIRTGVGMDEQYF
TRBV6-5	TRBJ2-5	CASSYSGGEQETQYF
TRBV20-1	TRBJ1-3	CSAMGDPGNTIYF
TRBV3-1	TRBJ1-2	CASSQDLEGNYGYTF
TRBV29-1	TRBJ1-2	CSVRDTGEDGYTF
TRBV19	TRBJ1-2	CASSLSTGGSYGYTF
TRBV3-1	TRBJ2-2	CASSPKTGGETGELFF
TRBV7-3	TRBJ2-1	CASSLVPVLRDRVSYNEQFF
TRBV7-2	TRBJ1-2	CASSLAGNYGYTF
TRBV5-5	TRBJ1-6	CASSLVPGGNSPLHF
TRBV10-3	TRBJ2-5	CAISDRQGRETQYF
TRBV5-1	TRBJ1-4	CASRYTGTAGEKLFF
TRBV27	TRBJ2-6	CASSLRASGANVLTF
TRBV12-3/TRBV12-4	TRBJ2-5	CASSVSPAGGQETQYF
TRBV7-2	TRBJ2-3	CAGSTPGRIDTQYF
TRBV4-2	TRBJ1-1	CASSQVIRITEAFF
TRBV20-1	TRBJ2-3	CSARDYAGGSTDTQYF
TRBV5-1	TRBJ2-5	CASSKTGTKQETQYF
TRBV12-3/TRBV12-4	TRBJ2-7	CASSLGIAGQGFGEQYF
TRBV6-7	TRBJ1-1	CASSITRDLNTEAFF